Included here is one T cell receptor (beta chain) sequence, with context. Its antigen is still unknown. This entry is derived from a study of OX40 agonist ivuxolimab in advanced cancers. Across the study: Patient treatment consisted of intravenous ivuxolimab administration every 2 weeks at 0.01 to 10 mg/kg. Age averaged around 60 years (range roughly 23 to 85), and more than 80% were male. One patient with hepatocellular carcinoma and two with cutaneous melanoma, three in all, had partial responses. Findings and limits, study-wide: At 0.1 to 3.0 mg/kg, CD4+ and CD8+ blood T cells expanded clonally by week 6.

The V and J ends lost 3 bases and 2 bases, in that order; junction bases with no gene match: 6. The germline gives CDR1 KGHSH, CDR2 LQKENI. The CDR3 loop spans 17 amino acids. The assay was immunoSEQ multiplex PCR, and TCRdb's table has in-frame clones only and misses some. The sample includes approximately 79,000 clones, 80% to 95% of them seen just once. The receptor's source is an adult with an advanced solid tumor such as melanoma, head and neck, liver or kidney cancer. The gene calls are TRBV18 and TRBJ1-6; 8 nucleotides agree with TRBD1. Sequenced here: CD4+ or CD8+ T cells sorted from blood, sampled in a trial of the OX40 agonist ivuxolimab. CDR3: CASSPPDRAPYNSPLHF. For the CDR3, the DNA is TGTGCCAGCTCACCCCCGGACAGGGCTCCCTATAATTCACCCCTCCACTTT.